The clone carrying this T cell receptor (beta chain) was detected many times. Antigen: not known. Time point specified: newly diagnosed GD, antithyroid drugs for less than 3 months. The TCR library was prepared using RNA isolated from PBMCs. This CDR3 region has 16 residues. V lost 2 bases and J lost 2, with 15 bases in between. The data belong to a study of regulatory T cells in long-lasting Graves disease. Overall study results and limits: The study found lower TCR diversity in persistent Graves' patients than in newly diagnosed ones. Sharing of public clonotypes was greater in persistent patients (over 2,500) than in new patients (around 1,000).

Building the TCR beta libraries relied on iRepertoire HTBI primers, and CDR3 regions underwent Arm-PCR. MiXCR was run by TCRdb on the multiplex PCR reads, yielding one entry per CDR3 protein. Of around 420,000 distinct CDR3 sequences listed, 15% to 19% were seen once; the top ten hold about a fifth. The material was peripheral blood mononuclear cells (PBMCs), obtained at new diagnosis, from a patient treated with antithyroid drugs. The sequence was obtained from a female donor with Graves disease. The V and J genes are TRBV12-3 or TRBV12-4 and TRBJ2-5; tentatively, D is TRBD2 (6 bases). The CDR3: CASSLYRDSIQETQYF. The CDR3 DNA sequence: TGTGCCAGCAGTTTATACCGGGACTCGATACAAGAGACCCAGTACTTC.